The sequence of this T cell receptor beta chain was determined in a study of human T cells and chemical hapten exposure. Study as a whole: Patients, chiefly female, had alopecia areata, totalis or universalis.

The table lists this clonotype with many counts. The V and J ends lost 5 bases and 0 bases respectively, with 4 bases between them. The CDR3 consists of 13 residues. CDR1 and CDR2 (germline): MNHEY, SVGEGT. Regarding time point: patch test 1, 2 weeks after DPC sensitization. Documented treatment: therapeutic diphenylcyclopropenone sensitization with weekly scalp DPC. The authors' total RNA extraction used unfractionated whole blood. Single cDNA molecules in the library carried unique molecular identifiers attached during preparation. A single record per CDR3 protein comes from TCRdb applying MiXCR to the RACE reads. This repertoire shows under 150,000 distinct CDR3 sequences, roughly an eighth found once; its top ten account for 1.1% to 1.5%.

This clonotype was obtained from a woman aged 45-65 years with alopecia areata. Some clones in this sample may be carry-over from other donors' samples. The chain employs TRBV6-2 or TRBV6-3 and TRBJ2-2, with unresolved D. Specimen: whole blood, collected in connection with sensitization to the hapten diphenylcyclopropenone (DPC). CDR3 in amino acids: CASSRTNTGELFF. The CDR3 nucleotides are TGTGCCAGCAGTCGTACGAACACCGGGGAGCTGTTTTTT.